This T cell receptor (beta chain) was identified in a study of T cell changes during pregnancy in multiple sclerosis. V gave up 8 bases and J gave up 9 bases, with 4 bases separating them. Germline V CDR1 and CDR2: MDHEN, SYDVKM. The CDR3 consists of 9 residues. Profiled with immunoSEQ multiplex PCR; TCRdb holds only in-frame clones, not every one. The sample consists of about 75,000 clones, approximately 93% of them appearing once. This sequence was found in a female donor with multiple sclerosis, enrolled in a pregnancy study. The chain joins TRBV28 to TRBJ2-2; D is undetermined. The source was CD4+ T cells from peripheral blood mononuclear cells, collected after pregnancy. The DNA of the CDR3 is TGTGCCAGCGGCCGGGAGCTGTTTTTT. Protein sequence: CASGRELFF.